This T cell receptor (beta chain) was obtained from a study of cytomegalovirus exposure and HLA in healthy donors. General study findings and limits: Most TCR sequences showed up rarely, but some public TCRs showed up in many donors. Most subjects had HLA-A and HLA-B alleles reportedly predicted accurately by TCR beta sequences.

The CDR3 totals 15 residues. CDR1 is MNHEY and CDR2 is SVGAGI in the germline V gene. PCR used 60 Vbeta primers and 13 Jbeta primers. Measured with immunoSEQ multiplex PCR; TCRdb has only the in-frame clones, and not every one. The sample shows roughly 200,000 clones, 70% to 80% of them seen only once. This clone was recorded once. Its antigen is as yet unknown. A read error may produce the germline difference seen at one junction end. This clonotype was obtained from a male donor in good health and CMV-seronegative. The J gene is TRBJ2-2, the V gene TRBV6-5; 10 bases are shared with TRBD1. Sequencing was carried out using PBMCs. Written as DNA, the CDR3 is TGTGTCAGCAGTATCCGGACAGGGGGAACCGGGGAGCTGTTTTTT. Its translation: CVSSIRTGGTGELFF.